The 13 T cell receptor beta chains given below trace back to one sample, sequenced in a study of cytomegalovirus exposure and HLA in healthy donors. PCR amplification relied on 60 Vbeta primers (plus 13 Jbeta primers). TCRdb keeps only in-frame clones here, not all; method: immunoSEQ multiplex PCR. Of 140,000 or so clones listed, around 78% are singletons. The sequenced material came from PBMCs. These receptor sequences come from a woman under 30 in good health and CMV-seropositive.

The count of this clone is one. The J gene is TRBJ1-2, the V gene TRBV6-5, with D possibly being TRBD1 (6 bases). CDR1 and CDR2 (germline): MNHEY, SVGAGI. Trimming pared 5 bases from V and 8 bases from J, leaving 18 bases between. There are 14 residues in the CDR3. The CDR3 sequence is CASSQDSLRRGYTF. The CDR3 region has the DNA TGTGCCAGCAGTCAGGACAGTTTGAGAAGAGGCTACACCTTC.

The V call is TRBV28, the J call TRBJ1-2, with D tentatively TRBD1 (5 bases). The CDR3 totals 15 residues. CDR1 and CDR2 from the germline V gene are MDHEN and SYDVKM. Deletions cut 6 bases from V and 6 bases from J, with 20 bases between. The CDR3 DNA reads TGTGCCAGCAGAACGGGAGGGGAAGGGAGGGATGGCTACACCTTC. Translation gives CASRTGGEGRDGYTF.

This clone is a singleton in its sample. J is TRBJ2-5 and V is TRBV5-4; 7 bases agree with TRBD2. Germline V gene sequence: CDR1 SGHNT, CDR2 YYREEE (reference sequence). The J segment lost 10 bases and the V segment lost 4 bases, leaving 13 bases of the junction unmatched. The CDR3 spans 14 residues. CDR3 sequence: CASSQGFGGRVQYF. The CDR3 nucleotides read TGTGCCAGCAGCCAAGGATTTGGGGGGAGGGTCCAGTACTTC.

The gene calls are TRBV10-3 and TRBJ1-3; D call uncertain. V was pared by 2 bases and J by 4 bases, with 12 bases between. The CDR3 length is 15 residues. CDR1 is ENHRY and CDR2 is SYGVKD in the germline V gene. The CDR3 is CAISEQLTAGNTIYF. CDR3 nucleotide sequence: TGTGCCATCAGTGAGCAATTAACAGCCGGAAACACCATATATTTT.

This clone was observed a handful of times. This sequence joins TRBV13 and TRBJ2-3; 8 bases match TRBD2. The CDR3 is 15 amino acids. Germline V gene data show CDR1 as PRHDT and CDR2 as FYEKMQ (reference sequence). J lost 2 bases, V lost 4 bases, and 5 bases had no gene match. For the CDR3, the DNA is TGTGCCAGCAGCTCTTTCGGGGGGGCCACAGATACGCAGTATTTT. This codes for CASSSFGGATDTQYF.

The chain carries TRBV28 and TRBJ2-7; 7 bases agree with TRBD1. Unmatched junction bases numbered 15, after V lost 0 bases and J lost 4 bases. Germline V gives CDR1 MDHEN, CDR2 SYDVKM. The CDR3 is 18 amino acids. CDR3 region: CASSLWGWGRGGSYEQYF. CDR3 sequence (DNA): TGTGCCAGCAGTTTATGGGGGTGGGGGCGAGGGGGCTCTTACGAGCAGTACTTC. Complete variable domain (other parts from reference TRBV28 and TRBJ2-7): DVKVTQSSRYLVKRTGEKVFLECVQDMDHENMFWYRQDPGLGLRLIYFSYDVKMKEKGDIPEGYSVSREKKERFSLILESASTNQTSMYLCASSLWGWGRGGSYEQYFGPGTRLTVT.

The genes are TRBV25-1 and TRBJ2-6, with D tentatively TRBD2 (5 bases). There are 17 residues in the CDR3. Trimming took 4 bases from V and 0 from J, leaving 13 bases between them. The germline V gene encodes CDR1 MGHDK and CDR2 SYGVNS. CDR3 in amino acids: CASSGPIGGSGANVLTF. CDR3 nucleotides: TGTGCCAGCAGTGGCCCGATAGGAGGCTCTGGGGCCAACGTCCTGACTTTC.

The chain employs TRBV6-5 and TRBJ1-5, with a tentative D call TRBD1 (6 bases). The CDR3 has 16 amino acids. Trimming removed 4 bases from V and 4 bases from J, with 17 bases in between. CDR1 and CDR2 (germline): MNHEY, SVGAGI. In DNA, the CDR3 is TGTGCCAGCAGTTCGGTGGGGGGGGCAGGAAATCAGCCCCAGCATTTT. This gives the protein CASSSVGGAGNQPQHF.

The chain links TRBV4-2 to TRBJ2-7, with D perhaps matching TRBD1 (5 bases). The CDR3 totals 18 residues. Deletions cut 0 bases from V and 0 bases from J, with 18 bases between. CDR1 is LGHNA, CDR2 YNFKEQ, per germline. The CDR3 nucleotides are TGTGCCAGCAGCCAAGAACCGGCCCTCGACAGAACCTCCTACGAGCAGTACTTC. Residues: CASSQEPALDRTSYEQYF.

This rearrangement joins TRBV6-5 to TRBJ1-6; TRBD1 matches 10 bases. CDR1 is MNHEY, CDR2 SVGAGI, per germline. The CDR3 has 16 residues. J lost 8 bases, V lost 0 bases, and 4 bases had no gene match. Written as DNA, the CDR3 is TGTGCCAGCAGTTACTCGGGACAGGGGAAGCATTCACCCCTCCACTTT. This codes for CASSYSGQGKHSPLHF.

The chain employs TRBV19 and TRBJ2-4; the D gene is possibly TRBD1 (6 bases). CDR1 and CDR2 (germline): LNHDA, SQIVND (reference sequence). Trimming left V 4 bases short and J 1 base short, with 17 bases between. This CDR3 has 17 residues. The CDR3 DNA reads as TGTGCCAGTAGTAAGCCACAGGGAGAGGTGGCCAAAAACATTCAGTACTTC. Protein sequence: CASSKPQGEVAKNIQYF.

This chain connects TRBV11-3 to TRBJ2-1, with 11 bases identical to TRBD2. Losses at the gene ends were 5 bases for V and 4 bases for J; bases not matched to a gene: 10. The CDR3 sequence is 17 residues long. CDR1 and CDR2 (germline): SGHNT, YENEEA. CDR3 nucleotide sequence: TGTGCCAGCAGCGCGGAGCTTACTAGCGGGGGTTACAATGAGCAGTTCTTC. This gives the protein CASSAELTSGGYNEQFF. Full variable domain (remainder filled in from reference TRBV11-3 and TRBJ2-1): EAGVVQSPRYKIIEKKQPVAFWCNPISGHNTLYWYLQNLGQGPELLIRYENEEAVDDSQLPKDRFSAERLKGVDSTLKIQPAELGDSAVYLCASSAELTSGGYNEQFFGPGTRLTVL.

CDR3 loop: CASSHDSPLDTQYF. The CDR3 coding sequence is TGCGCCAGCAGCCATGACTCCCCGCTAGATACGCAGTATTTT. This rearrangement joins TRBV4-1 to TRBJ2-3; D unresolved. Germline V gene data show CDR1 as MGHRA and CDR2 as YSYEKL. CDR3 length equals 14 residues. The V end lost 3 bases, the J end lost 5 bases, and 12 bases lay between the germline ends.